The present T cell receptor beta chain was sequenced within a study of blood T cell repertoires in COVID-19. Study information: Sites across the United States, Italy and Spain contributed samples from acute and convalescent COVID-19.

As processed by the authors: The authors estimated nucleated cell counts from reference gene primer amplification. Libraries were prepared by immunoSEQ multiplex PCR; TCRdb keeps only in-frame clonotypes and omits some of them. V, J and clone size are taken as reported in that table, and D and trimming were inferred from the DNA itself. The sample has around 200,000 clones; 65% to 85% are singletons. Germline loops: CDR1 GTSNPN, CDR2 SVGIG (reference sequence). The CDR3 covers 15 residues. J lost 9 bases, V lost 0 bases, and 6 bases had no gene match. The genes are TRBV30 and TRBJ1-6, with TRBD1 identical over 9 bases. Specimen: peripheral blood. The TCR comes from a man aged 35-49 years with active or convalescent COVID-19. As DNA, the CDR3 is TGTGCCTGGAGTGTTACAGGGGGCTTGGGTTCACCCCTCCACTTT. Translating gives CAWSVTGGLGSPLHF. Full variable domain (remainder filled in from reference TRBV30 and TRBJ1-6): SQTIHQWPATLVQPVGSPLSLECTVEGTSNPNLYWYRQAAGRGLQLLFYSVGIGQISSEVPQNLSASRPQDRQFILSSKKLLLSDSGFYLCAWSVTGGLGSPLHFGNGTRLTVT.